This T cell receptor beta chain came from a study of blood T cells in healthy people across ages. The table lists this clonotype with a few counts. The use of a sample-barcoded 5' primer and a J-beta primer mix characterized a second PCR of about 6 to 12 cycles. In TCRdb, the 5' RACE reads were re-called with MiXCR into one record per CDR3 protein. The sample holds some 800,000 distinct CDR3 sequences, around a quarter seen once. After removal of 2 bases from V and 9 bases from J, the junction contained 3 bases not matched to a gene. Germline V CDR1 and CDR2: MNHEY, SVGAGI. This CDR3 comprises 14 residues. The data also belong to a second study, concerning T cells of mothers and their children. As that study records: Donation involved three healthy Caucasian mothers and the six children that they had. Thymic selection shapes TCR recombination output similarly in related and unrelated pairs.

The receptor comes from a boy younger than 18 in good health. The chain combines TRBV6-5 with TRBJ1-6; 8 positions match TRBD1. Material for sequencing was blood. The CDR3 loop reads CASSYARGLSPLHF. In DNA form, the CDR3 reads TGTGCCAGCAGTTACGCCAGGGGGCTTTCACCCCTCCACTTT.